What follows are 5 T cell receptor beta chains derived from one specimen sequenced in a study of cytomegalovirus exposure and HLA in healthy donors. This PCR relied on a set of 60 Vbeta primers and 13 Jbeta primers. TCRdb's copy holds only in-frame clones and misses some; the assay was immunoSEQ multiplex PCR. The sample has 150,000 to 200,000 clones; 80% to 90% are singletons. Sequenced input: PBMCs. These receptors were taken from a man aged 18 to 30 in good health and CMV-seropositive.

The V gene is TRBV5-1, the J gene TRBJ1-4; a weak D match, TRBD1 (5 bases). CDR1 and CDR2 from the germline V gene are SGHRS and YFSETQ. The V and J ends lost 5 bases and 7 bases respectively, with 18 bases between them. This CDR3 has 15 amino acids. CDR3 coding DNA: TGCGCCAGCAGACGTTTGAAACAGGTGAGTGAAAAACTGTTTTTT. This sequence encodes CASRRLKQVSEKLFF.

The V and J genes are TRBV18 and TRBJ2-7; 8 bases fit TRBD1. This CDR3 contains 14 residues. V lost 6 bases, J lost 2 bases, and 6 bases stayed unmatched. Looked up from germline, CDR1 is KGHSH and CDR2 is LQKENI. The chain's CDR3 is CASSPTRGPYEQYF. CDR3 nucleotides: TGTGCCAGCTCGCCGACCAGGGGGCCCTACGAGCAGTACTTC.

This chain connects TRBV19 to TRBJ2-7, with 9 bases lining up with TRBD1. The CDR3 extends over 13 amino acids. Looked up from germline, CDR1 is LNHDA and CDR2 is SQIVND (reference sequence). The V and J ends lost 4 bases and 7 bases, in that order; junction bases with no gene match: 5. CDR3 coding DNA: TGTGCCAGTAGTACAGGGACAGGGCGGGAGCAGTACTTC. This codes for CASSTGTGREQYF.

This chain joins TRBV6-5 and TRBJ1-2, with TRBD1 identical over 7 bases. CDR3 length: 13 residues. CDR1 is MNHEY, CDR2 SVGAGI, per germline. V lost 2 bases to trimming and J lost 8 bases; unmatched junction nucleotides: 5. In DNA form, the CDR3 reads TGTGCCAGCAGTTACGGGGGGACAGAAGGCTACACCTTC. It is translated as CASSYGGTEGYTF.

Comments on this clone: Distinct nucleotide sequences in the sample also encode this CDR3. The chain joins TRBV7-2 to TRBJ1-3, with no clear D. The CDR3 spans 19 residues. Germline V CDR1 and CDR2: SGHTA, FQGNSA. With 2 bases removed from V and 0 bases from J, the gap between germline ends came to 20 bases. CDR3 sequence: CASSLRLGRAIHSGNTIYF. Here the CDR3 DNA reads TGTGCCAGCAGCTTAAGACTAGGGAGGGCAATCCACTCTGGAAACACCATATATTTT.